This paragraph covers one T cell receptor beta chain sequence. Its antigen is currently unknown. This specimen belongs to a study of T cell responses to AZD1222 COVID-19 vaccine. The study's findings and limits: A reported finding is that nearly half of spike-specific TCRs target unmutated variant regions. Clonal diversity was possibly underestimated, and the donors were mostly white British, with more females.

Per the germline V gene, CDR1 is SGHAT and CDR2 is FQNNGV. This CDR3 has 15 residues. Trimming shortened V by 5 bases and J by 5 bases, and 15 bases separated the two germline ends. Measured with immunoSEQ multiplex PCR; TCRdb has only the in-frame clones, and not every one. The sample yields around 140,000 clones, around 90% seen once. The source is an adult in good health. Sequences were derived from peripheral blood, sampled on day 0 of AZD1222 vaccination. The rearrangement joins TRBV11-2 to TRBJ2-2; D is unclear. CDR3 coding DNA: TGTGCCAGCAGCCCCGCGAGTTTTGGTACCGGGGAGCTGTTTTTT. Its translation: CASSPASFGTGELFF. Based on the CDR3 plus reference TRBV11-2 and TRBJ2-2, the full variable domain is EAGVAQSPRYKIIEKRQSVAFWCNPISGHATLYWYQQILGQGPKLLIQFQNNGVVDDSQLPKDRFSAERLKGVDSTLKIQPAKLEDSAVYLCASSPASFGTGELFFGEGSRLTVL.